This T cell receptor (beta chain) was recorded in a study of OX40 agonist ivuxolimab in advanced cancers. Overall study: The patients received ivuxolimab by intravenous route every 2 weeks at 0.01 to 10 mg/kg.

Note on this clone: The antigen remains unidentified. The junction does not match germline at one end; this may be a read error.

The CDR3 runs 15 residues. Study-level results: At doses 0.1 to 3.0 mg/kg, CD4+ and CD8+ clones expanded. Expanded clones were, on average, more numerous among CD8+ T cells than CD4+.

The protocol was immunoSEQ multiplex PCR, while the TCRdb copy is restricted to in-frame clones and leaves out a portion. Of 40,000 or so clones in the sample, about 86% were seen once. The chain uses TRBV5-3 and TRBJ2-1, with 9 bases identical to TRBD2. TRBV5-3 is an ORF for which the function is uncertain. The source material was CD4+ or CD8+ T cells sorted from blood, sampled in a trial of the OX40 agonist ivuxolimab. The origin of this receptor is an adult with an advanced solid tumor such as melanoma, head and neck, liver or kidney cancer. DNA of the CDR3: TGTGCCAGCAGCTTATGGGGTAGCGGGAGTGATGAGCAGTTCTTC. This codes for CASSLWGSGSDEQFF.